This TCR beta chain is drawn from a study of tumor-infiltrating lymphocytes in primary liver carcinoma. On the study more broadly: Tissue type made little difference to sample yields of roughly 3.65 to 7.5 million productive TCRbeta reads.

From roughly 500 ng total RNA, TCR beta cDNA was generated with a primer in the constant region. Library construction for TCR beta comprised three nested multiplex PCR rounds performed with slightly modified ARM-PCR. PCR rounds one and two used TRBV1-TRBV30 forward primers with a C-beta reverse primer for about 9 cycles each. MiXCR, run by TCRdb on the multiplex PCR reads, gives a single entry per CDR3 protein. This sample has about 84,000 distinct CDR3 sequences, with about three quarters found just once. In its sample, this clonotype was seen a few times. Its antigen is still unknown. Co-extracted RNA and DNA came from around 18-30 mg of unsorted bulk tissue. Patients were treatment-naive with chronic HBV infection. Notes on the study in general: Blood fell significantly below tumors in its top-250-clone fraction (p = 0.039). Found in all five tumor regions were only about 7.5-25% of top clones.

The V end was cut by 6 bases, the J end by 5 bases, with 10 bases between. Germline CDR1 and CDR2: KGHSH and LQKENI. This CDR3 has 13 residues. The rearrangement joins TRBV18 to TRBJ1-4, with D uncertain. Material: liver tumor tissue from sampling region 1. As for subset: tumor region T1, superior pole. This receptor was obtained from a man between 40 and 49 years old with primary liver carcinoma and hepatitis B virus infection. The CDR3 loop reads CASSLLLNEKLFF. The CDR3 DNA sequence: TGTGCCAGCTCGCTCCTTTTGAATGAAAAACTGTTTTTT. The entire variable domain, with the rest obtained from reference TRBV18 and TRBJ1-4, is as follows: NAGVMQNPRHLVRRRGQEARLRCSPMKGHSHVYWYRQLPEEGLKFMVYLQKENIIDESGMPKERFSAEFPKEGPSILRIQQVVRGDSAAYFCASSLLLNEKLFFGSGTQLSVL.